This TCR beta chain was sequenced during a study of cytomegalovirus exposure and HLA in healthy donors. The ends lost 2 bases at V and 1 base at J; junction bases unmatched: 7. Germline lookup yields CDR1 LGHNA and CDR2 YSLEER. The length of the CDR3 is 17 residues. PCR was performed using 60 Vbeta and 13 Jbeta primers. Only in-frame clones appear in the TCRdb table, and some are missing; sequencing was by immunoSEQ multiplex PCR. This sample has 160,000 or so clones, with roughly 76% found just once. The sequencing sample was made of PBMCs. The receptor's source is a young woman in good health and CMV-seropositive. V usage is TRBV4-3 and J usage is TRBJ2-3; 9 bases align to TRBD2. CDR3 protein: CASSQTRASGGTDTQYF. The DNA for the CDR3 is TGCGCCAGCAGCCAAACCCGGGCTAGCGGGGGCACAGATACGCAGTATTTT.